This TCR beta chain is from a study of blood T cell repertoires in COVID-19. Study information: Spain, Italy and the United States supplied samples that represented acute and convalescent COVID-19. T cells, B-cell-depleted T cells, or PBMCs supplied cDNA or gDNA.

This study enrolled people aged about 18 to 95 from around 25 US geographic areas. Trimming removed 6 bases from V and 0 bases from J; junction bases left unmatched: 4. This CDR3 contains 15 residues. The germline gives CDR1 SEHNR, CDR2 FQNEAQ (reference sequence). On this clone: Additional DNA sequences in this sample encode the identical CDR3.

Under the authors' procedure: Amplifying reference gene primers gave estimates of nucleated cell counts. Method: immunoSEQ multiplex PCR; TCRdb's copy keeps in-frame clones and lacks some. That table gives V, J and clone size, and the DNA gave D and trimming. Of about 280,000 clones listed, about four fifths are singletons. The TCR sequence derives from a man aged 35 to 55 who had been exposed to COVID-19. The gene calls are TRBV7-9 and TRBJ2-4, with 8 positions matching TRBD1. The sequencing sample was made of PBMCs or T cells enriched from blood (not recorded which). CDR3 nucleotides: TGTGCCAGCAGTTGGGACAGGCTAGCCAAAAACATTCAGTACTTC. This translates into CASSWDRLAKNIQYF.